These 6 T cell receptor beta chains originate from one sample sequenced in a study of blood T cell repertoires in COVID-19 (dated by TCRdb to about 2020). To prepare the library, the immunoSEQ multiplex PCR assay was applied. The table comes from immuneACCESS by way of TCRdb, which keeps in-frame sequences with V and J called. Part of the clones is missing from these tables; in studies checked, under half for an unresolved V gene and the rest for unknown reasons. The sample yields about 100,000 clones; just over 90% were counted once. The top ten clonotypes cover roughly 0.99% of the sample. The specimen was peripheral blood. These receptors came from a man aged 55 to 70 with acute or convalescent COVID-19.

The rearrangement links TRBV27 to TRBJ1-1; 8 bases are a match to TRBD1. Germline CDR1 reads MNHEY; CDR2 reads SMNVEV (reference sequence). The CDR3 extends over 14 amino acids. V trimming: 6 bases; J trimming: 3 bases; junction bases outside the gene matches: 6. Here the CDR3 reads CASSPDREDTEAFF. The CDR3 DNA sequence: TGTGCCAGCAGCCCGGACAGGGAGGACACTGAAGCTTTCTTT.

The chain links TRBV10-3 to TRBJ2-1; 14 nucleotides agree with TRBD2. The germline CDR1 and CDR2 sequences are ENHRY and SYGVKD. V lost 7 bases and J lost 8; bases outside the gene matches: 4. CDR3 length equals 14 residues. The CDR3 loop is CAITGTSGSYEQFF. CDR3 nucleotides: TGTGCCATCACCGGGACTAGCGGGAGCTATGAGCAGTTCTTC.

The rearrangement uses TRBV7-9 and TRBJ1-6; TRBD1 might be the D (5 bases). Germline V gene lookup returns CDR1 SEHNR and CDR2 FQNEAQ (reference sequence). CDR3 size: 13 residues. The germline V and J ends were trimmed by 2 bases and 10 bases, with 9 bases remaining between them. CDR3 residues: CASSLSGDSPLHF. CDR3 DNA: TGTGCCAGCAGCTTATCGGGGGACTCACCCCTCCACTTT.

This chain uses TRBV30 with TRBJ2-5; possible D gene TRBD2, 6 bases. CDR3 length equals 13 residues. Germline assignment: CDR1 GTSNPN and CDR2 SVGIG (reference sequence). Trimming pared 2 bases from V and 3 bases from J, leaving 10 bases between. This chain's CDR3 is CAWSRREKETQYF. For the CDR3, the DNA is TGTGCCTGGAGTAGGAGGGAGAAAGAGACCCAGTACTTC.

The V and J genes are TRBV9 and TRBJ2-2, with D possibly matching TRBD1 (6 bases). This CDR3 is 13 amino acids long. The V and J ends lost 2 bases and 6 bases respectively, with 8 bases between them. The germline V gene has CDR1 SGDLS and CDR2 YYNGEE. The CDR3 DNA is TGTGCCAGCAGCGTTACAGGGTCCGGGGAGCTGTTTTTT. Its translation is CASSVTGSGELFF. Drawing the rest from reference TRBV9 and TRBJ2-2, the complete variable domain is DSGVTQTPKHLITATGQRVTLRCSPRSGDLSVYWYQQSLDQGLQFLIQYYNGEERAKGNILERFSAQQFPDLHSELNLSSLELGDSALYFCASSVTGSGELFFGEGSRLTVL.

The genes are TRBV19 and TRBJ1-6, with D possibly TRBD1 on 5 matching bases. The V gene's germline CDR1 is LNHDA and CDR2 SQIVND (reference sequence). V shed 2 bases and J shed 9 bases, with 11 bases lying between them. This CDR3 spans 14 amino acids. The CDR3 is CASSIPDRSSPLHF. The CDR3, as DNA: TGTGCCAGTAGTATACCCGACAGAAGTTCACCCCTCCACTTT.